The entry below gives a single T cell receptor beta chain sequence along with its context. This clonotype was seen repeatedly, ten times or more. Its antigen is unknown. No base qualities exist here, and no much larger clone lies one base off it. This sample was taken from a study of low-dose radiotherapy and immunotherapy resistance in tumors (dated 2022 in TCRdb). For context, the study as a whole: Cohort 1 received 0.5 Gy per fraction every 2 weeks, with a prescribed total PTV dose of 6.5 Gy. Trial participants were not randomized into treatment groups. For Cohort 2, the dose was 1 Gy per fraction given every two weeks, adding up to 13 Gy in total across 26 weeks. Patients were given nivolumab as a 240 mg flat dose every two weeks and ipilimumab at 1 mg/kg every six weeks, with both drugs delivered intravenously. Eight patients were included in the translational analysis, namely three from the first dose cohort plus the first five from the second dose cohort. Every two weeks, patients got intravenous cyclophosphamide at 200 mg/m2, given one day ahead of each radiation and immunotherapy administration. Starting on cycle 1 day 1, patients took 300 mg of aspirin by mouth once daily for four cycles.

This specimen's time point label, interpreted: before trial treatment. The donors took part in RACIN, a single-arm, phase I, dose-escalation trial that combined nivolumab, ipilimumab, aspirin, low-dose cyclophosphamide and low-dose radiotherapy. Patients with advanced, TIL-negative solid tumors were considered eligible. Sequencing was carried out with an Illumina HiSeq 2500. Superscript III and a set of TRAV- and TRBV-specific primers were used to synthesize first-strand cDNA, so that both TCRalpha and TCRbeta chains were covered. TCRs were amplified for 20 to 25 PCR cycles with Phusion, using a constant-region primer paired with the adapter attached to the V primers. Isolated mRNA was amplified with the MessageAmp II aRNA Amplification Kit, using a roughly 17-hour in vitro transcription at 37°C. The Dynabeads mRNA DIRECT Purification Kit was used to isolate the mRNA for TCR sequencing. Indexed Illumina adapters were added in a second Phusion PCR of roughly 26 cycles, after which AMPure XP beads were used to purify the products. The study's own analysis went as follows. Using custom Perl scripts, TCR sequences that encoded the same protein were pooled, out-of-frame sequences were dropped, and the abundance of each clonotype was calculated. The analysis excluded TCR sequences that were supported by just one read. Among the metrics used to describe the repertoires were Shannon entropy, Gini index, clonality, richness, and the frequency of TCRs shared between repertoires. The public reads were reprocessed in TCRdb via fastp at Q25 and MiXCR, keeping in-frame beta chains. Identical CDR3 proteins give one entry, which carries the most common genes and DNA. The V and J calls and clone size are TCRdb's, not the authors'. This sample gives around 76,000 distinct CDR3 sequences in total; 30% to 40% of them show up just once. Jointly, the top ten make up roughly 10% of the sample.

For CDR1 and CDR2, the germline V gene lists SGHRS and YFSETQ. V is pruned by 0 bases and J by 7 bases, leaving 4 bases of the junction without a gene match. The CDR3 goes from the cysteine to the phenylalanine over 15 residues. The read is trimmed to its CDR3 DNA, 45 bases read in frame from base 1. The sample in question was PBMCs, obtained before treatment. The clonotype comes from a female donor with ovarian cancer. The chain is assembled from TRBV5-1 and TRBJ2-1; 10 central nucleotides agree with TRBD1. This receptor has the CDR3 CASSLDGTGVNEQFF. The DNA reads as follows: TGCGCCAGCAGCTTGGACGGGACAGGGGTTAATGAGCAGTTCTTC.